The next 3 T cell receptor beta chains were all read from a single sample in a study of PD-1 blockade in classical Hodgkin lymphoma (dated by TCRdb to 2018 to 2021). The time point label corresponds to: cycle 1 day 1 (C1D1), immediately before nivolumab initiation. All trial patients had relapsed after autologous stem cell transplantation, with cohorts A, B and C differing in prior brentuximab vedotin exposure. Using a Miltenyi CD4+ T cell isolation kit, CD4+ T cells were purified from thawed PBMCs through magnetic negative selection. The library was generated by the immunoSEQ multiplex PCR assay. The clones in this table, taken by TCRdb from immuneACCESS, are in-frame only. Not every clone is retained; where verified, under half of the shortfall comes from an unresolved V gene, and the cause of the rest is unknown. The sample data list around 36,000 clones, and approximately 90% of these were observed just once. The top ten constitute 0.2% to 0.3% of the sample.

Sample: CD4+ T cells from blood, taken at baseline. The receptors were sampled from a human donor with classical Hodgkin lymphoma.

The chain uses TRBV28 and TRBJ1-2; D gene ambiguous. The CDR3 totals 13 residues. V was shortened by 3 bases and J by 3 bases, with 8 bases between the two germline ends. The germline CDR1 and CDR2 sequences are MDHEN and SYDVKM. The CDR3 DNA reads TGTGCCAGCAGTTTCCGGACGGACTATGGCTACACCTTC. This sequence encodes CASSFRTDYGYTF.

The genes are TRBV28 and TRBJ2-7; 7 bases match TRBD2. The CDR3 spans 15 residues. Germline V gives CDR1 MDHEN, CDR2 SYDVKM. J gave up 3 bases and V 7 bases, and 12 bases lay outside the gene matches. As DNA, the CDR3 is TGTGCCAGCACCGCGAGCGGGGACGGGGACTACGAGCAGTACTTC. This encodes CASTASGDGDYEQYF.

The chain employs TRBV28 and TRBJ1-2; D not certain. CDR3 length: 12 amino acids. Trimming took 3 bases from V and 4 from J, leaving 6 bases between them. In germline, CDR1 is MDHEN, CDR2 SYDVKM. CDR3 DNA sequence: TGTGCCAGCAGTTTCTGGGGCTATGGCTACACCTTC. It translates to CASSFWGYGYTF.